This T cell receptor beta chain was profiled in a study of TIL therapy for anti-PD-1-resistant metastatic lung cancer. Overall study context: Half of patients were current or former smokers.

Time point denoted: pre-treatment sample, taken before nivolumab and TIL therapy. Study results and limitations: Treatment-naive, never-smoker and oncogene-addicted patients were overrepresented in this highly selected cohort.

Sequencing used immunoSEQ v3. Each library reached roughly 2 million read pairs, or roughly 5-6 million at deep level. The data were produced by immunoSEQ multiplex PCR, yet TCRdb's version contains in-frame clones alone and is incomplete. The table records 54,000 or so clones, more than 60% of them present only once. Points on this clone: Antigen specificity is unknown.

The CDR3 is made up of 14 amino acids. Trimming shortened V by 7 bases and J by 4 bases, and 11 bases separated the two germline ends. Germline V CDR1 and CDR2: LNHDA, SQIVND (reference sequence). This material consisted of blood, taken at baseline. This TCR was sampled from a person aged 25-80 years with non-small cell lung cancer. The rearrangement uses TRBV19 and TRBJ2-6; D is ambiguous. CDR3 region: CASTSRSGANVLTF. DNA of the CDR3: TGTGCCAGTACCTCAAGATCCGGGGCCAACGTCCTGACTTTC.